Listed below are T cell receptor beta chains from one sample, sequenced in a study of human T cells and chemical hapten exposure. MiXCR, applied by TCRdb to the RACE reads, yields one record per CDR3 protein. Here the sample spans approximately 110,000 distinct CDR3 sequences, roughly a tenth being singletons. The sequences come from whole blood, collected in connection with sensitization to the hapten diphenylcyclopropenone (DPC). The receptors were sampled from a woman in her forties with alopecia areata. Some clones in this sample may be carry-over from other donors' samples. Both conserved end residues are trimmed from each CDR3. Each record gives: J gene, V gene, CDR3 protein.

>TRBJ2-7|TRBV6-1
AILGTGLIYEQY
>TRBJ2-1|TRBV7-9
ASSRGGTSGGALSSYNEQF
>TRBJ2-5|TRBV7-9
ASSFPGQSLQETQY
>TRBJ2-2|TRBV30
AWSVLTGELF
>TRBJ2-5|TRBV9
ASSVAGAETQY
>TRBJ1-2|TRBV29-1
SVGPEILYGYT
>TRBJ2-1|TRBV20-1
SASPSFYFSGGVTYNEQF
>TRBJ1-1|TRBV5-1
ASSLEGNTEAF
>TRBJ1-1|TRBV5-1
ASSPLASDTEAF
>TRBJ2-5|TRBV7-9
ASSFRAGGETQY
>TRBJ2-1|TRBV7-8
ASSFWVTGASEQF
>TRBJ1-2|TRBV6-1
ASSEALGQGLYGYT
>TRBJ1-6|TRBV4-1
ASSQEVGQTLSPLH
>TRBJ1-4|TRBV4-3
ASSPLGQADVGKLF
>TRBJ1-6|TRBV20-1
SARDLRLTGNSPLH
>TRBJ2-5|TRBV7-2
ASSLSPTGSSASD
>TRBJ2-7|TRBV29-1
SASRDLWDEQY
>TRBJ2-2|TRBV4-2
ASSQESASVLNTGELF
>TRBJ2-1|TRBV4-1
ASSARLAGDPIQF
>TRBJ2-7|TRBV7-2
ASSLGGAGATYEQY
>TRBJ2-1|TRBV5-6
ASSDNRGLINEQF